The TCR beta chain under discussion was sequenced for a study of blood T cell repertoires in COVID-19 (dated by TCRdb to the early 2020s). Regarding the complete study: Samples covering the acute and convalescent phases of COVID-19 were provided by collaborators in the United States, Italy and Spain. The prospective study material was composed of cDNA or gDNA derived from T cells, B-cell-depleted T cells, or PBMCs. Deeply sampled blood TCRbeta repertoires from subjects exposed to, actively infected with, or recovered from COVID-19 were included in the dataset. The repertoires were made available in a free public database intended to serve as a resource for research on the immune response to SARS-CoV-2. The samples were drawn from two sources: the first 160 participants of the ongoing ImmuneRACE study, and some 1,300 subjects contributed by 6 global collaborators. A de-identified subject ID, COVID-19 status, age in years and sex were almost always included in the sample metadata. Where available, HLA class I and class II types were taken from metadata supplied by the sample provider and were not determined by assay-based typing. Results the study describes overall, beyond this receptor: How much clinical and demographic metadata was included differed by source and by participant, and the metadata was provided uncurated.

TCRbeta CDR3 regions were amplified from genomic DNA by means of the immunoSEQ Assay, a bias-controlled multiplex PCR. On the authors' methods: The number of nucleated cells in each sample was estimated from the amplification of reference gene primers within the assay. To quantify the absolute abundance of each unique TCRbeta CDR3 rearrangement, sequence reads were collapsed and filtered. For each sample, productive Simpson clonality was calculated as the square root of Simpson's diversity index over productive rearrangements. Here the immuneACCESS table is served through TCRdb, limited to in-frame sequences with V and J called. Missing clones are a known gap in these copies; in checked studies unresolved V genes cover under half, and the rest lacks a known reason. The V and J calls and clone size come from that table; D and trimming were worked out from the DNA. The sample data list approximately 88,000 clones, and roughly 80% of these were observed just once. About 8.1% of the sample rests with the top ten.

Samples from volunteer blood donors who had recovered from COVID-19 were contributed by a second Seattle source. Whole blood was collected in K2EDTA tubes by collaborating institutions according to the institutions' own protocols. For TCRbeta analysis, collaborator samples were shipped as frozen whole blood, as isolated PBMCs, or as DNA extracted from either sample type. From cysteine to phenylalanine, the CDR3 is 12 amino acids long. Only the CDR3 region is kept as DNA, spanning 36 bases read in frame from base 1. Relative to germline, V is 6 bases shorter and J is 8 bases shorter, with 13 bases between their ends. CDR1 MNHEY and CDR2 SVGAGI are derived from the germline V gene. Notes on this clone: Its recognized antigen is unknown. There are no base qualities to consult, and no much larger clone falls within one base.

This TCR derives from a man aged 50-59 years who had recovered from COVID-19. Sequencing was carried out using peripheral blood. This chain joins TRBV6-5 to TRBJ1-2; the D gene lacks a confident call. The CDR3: CASSFVGGGYTF. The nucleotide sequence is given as TGTGCCAGCAGCTTTGTCGGCGGAGGCTACACCTTC.